The 18 T cell receptor beta chains listed next were all sequenced from one sample in a study of blood T cell repertoires in COVID-19. Sequenced by immunoSEQ multiplex PCR; TCRdb stores in-frame clones only, minus some. The sample comprises 250,000 to 350,000 clones, 86% of which are singletons, and under 2% rests with the top ten. The sequenced material came from peripheral blood. The origin of the receptors is a woman aged 45 to 65 with acute or convalescent COVID-19.

This clone showed up just a few times. The V and J genes are TRBV6-5 and TRBJ1-5, with TRBD1 matching 8 bases. CDR3 length: 14 residues. V shed 6 bases and J 2 bases; nucleotides not matched to a gene: 3. Germline CDR1 MNHEY, CDR2 SVGAGI. CDR3 amino acids: CASSRGLGNQPQHF. CDR3 nucleotides: TGTGCCAGCAGCAGGGGGCTTGGCAATCAGCCCCAGCATTTT.

This chain connects TRBV29-1 to TRBJ1-3; 9 nucleotides align to TRBD1. The CDR3 sequence is 14 residues long. Germline values: CDR1 SQVTM, CDR2 ANQGSEA. Trimming cost V 6 bases and J 0 bases; bases outside gene matches: 3. DNA for the CDR3: TGCAGCGTGACAGGGGGGTTCTCTGGAAACACCATATATTTT. Protein sequence: CSVTGGFSGNTIYF. The full variable domain, its missing parts supplied by reference TRBV29-1 and TRBJ1-3, is SAVISQKPSRDICQRGTSLTIQCQVDSQVTMMFWYRQQPGQSLTLIATANQGSEATYESGFVIDKFPISRPNLTFSTLTVSNMSPEDSSIYLCSVTGGFSGNTIYFGEGSWLTVV.

This clone has only one observation. V gene TRBV7-9 combines with J gene TRBJ2-7; 8 nucleotides match TRBD1. The CDR3 spans 14 residues. The V and J ends lost 5 bases and 4 bases, in that order; junction bases with no gene match: 7. Germline lookup yields CDR1 SEHNR and CDR2 FQNEAQ (reference sequence). CDR3 nucleotide sequence: TGTGCCAGCAGCCGGACAGGGACCGGGTACGAGCAGTACTTC. This encodes CASSRTGTGYEQYF.

The chain carries TRBV2 and TRBJ1-1; 9 bases align to TRBD1. CDR3 length: 16 residues. Germline V gives CDR1 SNHLY, CDR2 FYNNEI. J was trimmed by 1 base and V by 4 bases; bases with no gene match: 7. In DNA, the CDR3 is TGTGCCAGCAGTGGGACAGGGGAGAGCAGGAACACTGAAGCTTTCTTT. Its protein is CASSGTGESRNTEAFF.

The chain has TRBV10-3 and TRBJ2-5; maybe TRBD1 (6 bases). From germline, CDR1 is ENHRY and CDR2 SYGVKD. The CDR3 spans 14 residues. The ends were cut back, 3 bases at V and 4 bases at J, with 12 bases in the middle. The CDR3: CAISDSGAPETQYF. CDR3 bases: TGTGCCATCAGTGACTCAGGGGCCCCAGAGACCCAGTACTTC.

The V and J genes are TRBV2 and TRBJ2-7; no definite D call. Germline V gene data show CDR1 as SNHLY and CDR2 as FYNNEI. Between the trimmed V and J ends, which lost 3 bases and 5 bases, there was a span of 11 bases. This CDR3 has 13 amino acids. The CDR3 sequence is CASSEVRGNEQYF. For the CDR3, the DNA is TGTGCCAGCAGTGAGGTTCGAGGTAACGAGCAGTACTTC.

This sequence joins TRBV4-2 and TRBJ2-7; 7 positions agree with TRBD1. Germline values: CDR1 LGHNA, CDR2 YNFKEQ. This CDR3 is 16 amino acids long. The ends lost 1 base at V and 0 bases at J; junction bases unmatched: 6. CDR3 sequence reads: CASSQVGRGSSYEQYF. Here the CDR3 DNA reads TGTGCCAGCAGCCAAGTAGGCAGGGGGAGCTCCTACGAGCAGTACTTC.

The chain links TRBV4-1 to TRBJ1-1; TRBD1 is a possible D gene (5 bases). Trimming cost V 6 bases and J 1 base, with 12 bases left between them. The CDR3 contains 14 residues. Germline loops: CDR1 MGHRA, CDR2 YSYEKL. CDR3 in amino acids: CASRLRGKNTEAFF. The DNA for the CDR3 is TGCGCCAGCAGGTTAAGGGGTAAGAACACTGAAGCTTTCTTT.

The V gene is TRBV28, the J gene TRBJ1-2, with D maybe TRBD1 (5 bases). The V end lost 7 bases, the J end lost 0 bases, and 12 bases lay between the germline ends. The CDR3 consists of 14 residues. Germline V gene lookup returns CDR1 MDHEN and CDR2 SYDVKM. The CDR3 DNA reads as TGTGCCAGCACTCAGGGAATCACTAACTATGGCTACACCTTC. Residues: CASTQGITNYGYTF.

V is TRBV25-1 and J is TRBJ2-1, with 7 bases aligning to TRBD1. The V gene's germline CDR1 is MGHDK and CDR2 SYGVNS. The CDR3 extends over 17 amino acids. Unmatched junction bases numbered 9, after V lost 0 bases and J lost 4 bases. CDR3 sequence: CASSEYVYRGSYNEQFF. The CDR3 nucleotides are TGTGCCAGCAGTGAATACGTGTACAGGGGATCATACAATGAGCAGTTCTTC.

This clone has only a few counts. This chain links TRBV28 with TRBJ1-5, with unresolved D. Germline-derived CDR1 and CDR2 are MDHEN and SYDVKM. The V gene lost 4 bases and the J gene lost 6 bases, with 7 bases spanning the gap. The CDR3 consists of 12 residues. CDR3 amino acids: CASSSPRQPQHF. In nucleotides, the CDR3 is TGTGCCAGCAGTTCCCCCCGTCAGCCCCAGCATTTT.

The chain combines TRBV5-6 with TRBJ2-5, with 9 bases aligning to TRBD2. The CDR3 totals 16 residues. J was trimmed by 2 bases and V by 1 base; bases with no gene match: 6. From germline, CDR1 is SGHDT and CDR2 YYEEEE. CDR3 DNA: TGTGCCAGCAGCTTGTATATCGCGGGAGGGCAAGAGACCCAGTACTTC. This codes for CASSLYIAGGQETQYF.

The chain employs TRBV5-4 and TRBJ1-2; D is unclear. Germline CDR1 reads SGHNT; CDR2 reads YYREEE (reference sequence). Trimming took 2 bases from V and 0 from J, leaving 8 bases between them. This CDR3 region has 14 residues. The DNA for the CDR3 is TGTGCCAGCAGCTTCACGGGAGCTAACTATGGCTACACCTTC. Translation: CASSFTGANYGYTF.

J is TRBJ1-1 and V is TRBV6-5; TRBD1 is a possible D gene (6 bases). CDR1 is MNHEY, CDR2 SVGAGI, per germline. The CDR3 extends over 15 amino acids. Between the trimmed V and J ends, which lost 2 bases and 4 bases, there was a span of 14 bases. The CDR3 nucleotides are TGTGCCAGCAGTTACCGGGGGGGGCTGGGCACTGAAGCTTTCTTT. Encoded protein: CASSYRGGLGTEAFF.

The chain recombines TRBV19 with TRBJ2-7; TRBD1 matches 10 bases. Losses at the gene ends were 10 bases for V and 1 base for J; bases not matched to a gene: 10. Germline loops: CDR1 LNHDA, CDR2 SQIVND (reference sequence). The CDR3 has 15 amino acids. The CDR3 DNA reads TGTGCCACCTCCCCCCGGGACAGGGGATCCTACGAGCAGTACTTC. Its translation is CATSPRDRGSYEQYF.

The table lists this clone with a few counts. The chain links TRBV15 to TRBJ1-1; a possible D gene is TRBD1 (5 bases). Trimming pared 0 bases from V and 1 base from J, leaving 12 bases between. This CDR3 spans 16 amino acids. Germline V gene lookup returns CDR1 LNHNV and CDR2 YYDKDF (reference sequence). In nucleotides, the CDR3 is TGTGCCACCAGCAGAGATATTGGACAAGCGAACACTGAAGCTTTCTTT. It translates to CATSRDIGQANTEAFF.

There are a few counts of this clone. The chain has TRBV3-1 (or the pseudogene TRBV3-2) and TRBJ1-1; 9 positions match TRBD1. The CDR3 contains 14 residues. After removal of 5 bases from V and 5 bases from J, the junction contained 6 bases not matched to a gene. Looked up from germline, CDR1 is LGHDT and CDR2 is YNNKEL (reference sequence). The CDR3 is CASSDPGTGTEAFF. For the CDR3, the DNA is TGTGCCAGCAGCGACCCGGGGACAGGGACTGAAGCTTTCTTT.

This clone was seen a few times. This rearrangement joins TRBV4-3 to TRBJ2-7; 8 nucleotides align to TRBD1. Germline CDR1 reads LGHNA; CDR2 reads YSLEER. Unmatched junction bases numbered 9, after V lost 1 base and J lost 1 base. The CDR3 runs to 17 residues. CDR3 loop: CASSQASMDRASYEQYF. Written as DNA, the CDR3 is TGCGCCAGCAGCCAAGCCTCTATGGACAGGGCATCCTACGAGCAGTACTTC.